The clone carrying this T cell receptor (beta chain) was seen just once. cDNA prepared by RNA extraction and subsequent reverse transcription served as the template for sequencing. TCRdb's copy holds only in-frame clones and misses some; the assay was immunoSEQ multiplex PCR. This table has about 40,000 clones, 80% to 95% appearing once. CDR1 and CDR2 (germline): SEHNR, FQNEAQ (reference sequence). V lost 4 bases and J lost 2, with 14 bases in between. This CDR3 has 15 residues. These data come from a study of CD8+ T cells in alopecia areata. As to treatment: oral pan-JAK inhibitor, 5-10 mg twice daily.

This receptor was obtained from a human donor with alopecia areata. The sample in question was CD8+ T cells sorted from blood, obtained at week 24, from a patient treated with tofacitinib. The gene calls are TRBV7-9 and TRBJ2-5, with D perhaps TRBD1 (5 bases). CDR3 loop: CASSSLQGLQETQYF. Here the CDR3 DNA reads TGTGCCAGCAGCTCCCTTCAGGGTTTACAAGAGACCCAGTACTTC. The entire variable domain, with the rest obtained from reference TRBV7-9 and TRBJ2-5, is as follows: DTGVSQNPRHKITKRGQNVTFRCDPISEHNRLYWYRQTLGQGPEFLTYFQNEAQLEKSRLLSDRFSAERPKGSFSTLEIQRTEQGDSAMYLCASSSLQGLQETQYFGPGTRLLVL.